Only a few counts were recorded for the clone carrying this T cell receptor beta chain. The antigen remains undetermined. These data originate in a study of post-analysis software for immune sequencing data. Study at large: In terms of disease course, relapsing-remitting, secondary progressive and progressive-relapsing multiple sclerosis were included. Study outcomes and limitations: Comparison of patients with controls showed roughly five TRBV segments more frequent in patients, TRBV5-6, TRBV5-1 and TRBV20-1 among them. Controls showed significantly higher normalized Chao1 diversity than did multiple sclerosis patients.

There are 15 residues in the CDR3. The V gene's germline CDR1 is ENHRY and CDR2 SYGVKD. The V and J ends lost 7 bases and 3 bases, in that order; junction bases with no gene match: 9. Every TCR beta cDNA library bore unique molecular identifiers. The T cell input of roughly 0.95 to 10 million gave a few hundred thousand cDNA molecules. TCRdb reprocessed the PCR reads via MiXCR and lists one record per CDR3 protein. The top ten hold 10% to 12% of the sample, which has approximately 690,000 distinct CDR3 sequences, around 60% seen once. The receptor was isolated from a girl aged 2-15 years with multiple sclerosis. This sequence joins TRBV10-3 and TRBJ1-5; 7 bases agree with TRBD1. Sequenced input: blood. The CDR3 is CAIKDGQAYNQPQHF. DNA of the CDR3: TGTGCCATCAAGGATGGACAGGCTTACAATCAGCCCCAGCATTTT.